The next 10 T cell receptor beta chains were all read from a single sample in a study of PD-L1 blockade in urothelial cancer. Here immunoSEQ multiplex PCR was the method, and the copy in TCRdb shows in-frame clones only, minus some. This repertoire shows under 95,000 clones, around 83% found once; its top ten account for roughly 2%. Indicated time point: pretreatment peripheral blood. The sequences come from PBMCs, collected around atezolizumab (anti-PD-L1) treatment. These receptor sequences come from a man aged 60-69 years with urothelial cancer.

The chain combines TRBV18 with TRBJ2-7; 10 bases are a match to TRBD2. The CDR3 loop spans 16 amino acids. The ends lost 2 bases at V and 0 bases at J; junction bases unmatched: 4. Germline V lookup: CDR1 KGHSH, CDR2 LQKENI. The DNA for the CDR3 is TGTGCCAGCTCACCAGAACTAGCGGGGAGCTCCTACGAGCAGTACTTC. Translating gives CASSPELAGSSYEQYF. Complete variable domain (other parts from reference TRBV18 and TRBJ2-7): NAGVMQNPRHLVRRRGQEARLRCSPMKGHSHVYWYRQLPEEGLKFMVYLQKENIIDESGMPKERFSAEFPKEGPSILRIQQVVRGDSAAYFCASSPELAGSSYEQYFGPGTRLTVT.

The genes are TRBV30 and TRBJ1-3; 8 positions match TRBD1. The V gene's germline CDR1 is GTSNPN and CDR2 SVGIG (reference sequence). The CDR3 has 14 amino acids. V shed 4 bases, J shed 4 bases, and the junction held 6 bases outside the gene matches. DNA for the CDR3: TGTGCCTGGATCGGCAGGGGGCGGGGAAACACCATATATTTT. It codes for CAWIGRGRGNTIYF.

The V and J genes are TRBV29-1 and TRBJ2-1, with D perhaps TRBD1 (7 bases). Trimming pared 5 bases from V and 10 bases from J, leaving 24 bases between. The CDR3 totals 15 residues. Germline lookup yields CDR1 SQVTM and CDR2 ANQGSEA. The CDR3 nucleotides read TGCAGCGTTATAGACAGGGTCGTAGAGGGAGGCGAGCAGTTCTTC. This encodes CSVIDRVVEGGEQFF.

This chain joins TRBV6-6 and TRBJ2-2, with 9 nucleotides matching TRBD1. The CDR3 runs 15 residues. CDR1 is MNHNY, CDR2 SVGAGI, per germline (reference sequence). With V trimmed by 5 bases and J by 3 bases, 4 bases remained unmatched. CDR3 amino acids: CASSHRGLDTGELFF. CDR3 coding DNA: TGTGCCAGCAGTCACAGGGGGCTCGACACCGGGGAGCTGTTTTTT.

This clone appeared a single time. This chain links TRBV9 with TRBJ2-6, with D perhaps matching TRBD1 (5 bases). CDR3 length: 15 residues. The V and J ends lost 0 bases and 1 base respectively, with 5 bases between them. In germline, CDR1 is SGDLS, CDR2 YYNGEE. The CDR3 DNA reads TGTGCCAGCAGCGTAGAGGGGTCTGGGGCCAACGTCCTGACTTTC. Its protein product is CASSVEGSGANVLTF.

The V gene is TRBV5-1, the J gene TRBJ2-2; the match to TRBD2 covers 7 bases. The V gene end was trimmed by 0 bases and the J gene end by 4 bases; junction bases not matched to a gene: 0. CDR3 length: 14 residues. Germline-derived CDR1 and CDR2 are SGHRS and YFSETQ. CDR3 residues: CASSLGGSTGELFF. DNA for the CDR3: TGCGCCAGCAGCTTGGGCGGGAGCACCGGGGAGCTGTTTTTT.

About this clone itself: The germline gene is not matched at one end of the junction; a read error may be the cause. This rearrangement joins TRBV2 to TRBJ2-5, with 7 bases identical to TRBD2. The CDR3 totals 14 residues. The germline CDR1 and CDR2 sequences are SNHLY and FYNNEI. The CDR3 protein is CASSQAGRQETQYF. For the CDR3, the DNA is TGTGCCAGCAGTCAAGCGGGGAGACAAGAGACCCAGTACTTC. Supplemented by reference TRBV2 and TRBJ2-5, the full variable domain reads EPEVTQTPSHQVTQMGQEVILRCVPISNHLYFYWYRQILGQKVEFLVSFYNNEISEKSEIFDDQFSVERPDGSNFTLKIRSTKLEDSAMYFCASSQAGRQETQYFGPGTRLLVL.

The sample holds many counts of this clone. This sequence joins TRBV2 and TRBJ1-4, with D uncertain. Germline lookup yields CDR1 SNHLY and CDR2 FYNNEI. V gave up 1 base and J gave up 8 bases, with 8 bases separating them. The CDR3 totals 13 residues. CDR3 region: CASSEERREKLFF. CDR3 nucleotide sequence: TGTGCCAGCAGTGAAGAGAGGAGGGAAAAACTGTTTTTT.

About this clone itself: The same CDR3 also results from other DNA sequences found in this sample. The rearrangement joins TRBV19 to TRBJ2-3; 7 bases are a match to TRBD1. V trimming: 2 bases; J trimming: 4 bases; junction bases outside the gene matches: 3. CDR1 is LNHDA and CDR2 is SQIVND in the germline V gene (reference sequence). The CDR3 loop spans 14 amino acids. The CDR3: CASSIRQGSDTQYF. The CDR3 DNA reads TGTGCCAGTAGTATAAGACAGGGATCAGATACGCAGTATTTT.

This clone came up a few times. The J gene is TRBJ1-5, the V gene TRBV5-5; weak D call: TRBD1 (5 bases). Germline CDR1 SGHKS, CDR2 YYEKEE (reference sequence). Deletions cut 1 base from V and 5 bases from J, with 13 bases between. The CDR3 loop spans 15 amino acids. CDR3 nucleotide sequence: TGTGCCAGCAGCTTGCGGGGGGAAGAATATCAGCCCCAGCATTTT. It specifies CASSLRGEEYQPQHF.